These T cell receptor beta chains were read from a single sample in a study of T cell repertoires in cytomegalovirus infection. These receptors lack a known antigen. TCRdb called the reads again in MiXCR, with one record for every CDR3 protein. The sample has 900,000 to 950,000 distinct CDR3 sequences, approximately 31% seen once; the top ten hold more than 13%. The sequences come from cultured CD8+ T cells from PBMCs, collected from culture after CMV antigen stimulation. The receptors were gathered from a human donor in good health (CMV status not recorded). Some clones in this sample may be carry-over from other donors' samples. CDR3s include the opening cysteine and the closing phenylalanine or tryptophan. A D gene is named only where the DNA matches it firmly. Clone size is given for some rows only: seen once, a few or many times, or a class if the clone is expanded.

d_call	clone_size	j_call	v_call	cdr3_nt	cdr3_aa
NA	few	TRBJ1-2	TRBV15	TGTGCCACCAGCAGAGAAACGGAGGAGAACTATGGCTACACCTTC	CATSRETEENYGYTF
NA	few	TRBJ2-1	TRBV5-1	TGCGCCAGCAGCTTCCGACCCGAGGGCCACAATGAGCAGTTCTTC	CASSFRPEGHNEQFF
NA	few	TRBJ2-5	TRBV15	TGTGCCACCAGCAGAGAGAGGGGATTTGGGGAGACCCAGTACTTC	CATSRERGFGETQYF
TRBD1	NA	TRBJ1-2	TRBV6-6	TGTGCCAGCAGTTACGGGCCGGACAGGAGAATCTATGGCTACACCTTC	CASSYGPDRRIYGYTF
TRBD1	once	TRBJ1-4	TRBV6-5	TGTGCCAGCACGACAGGGTGGTCGACTAATGAAAAACTGTTTTTT	CASTTGWSTNEKLFF
NA	NA	TRBJ2-6	TRBV6-2/TRBV6-3	TGTGCCAGCAGTTACGTAGCCATCTCTGGGGCCAACGTCCTGACTTTC	CASSYVAISGANVLTF
NA	many	TRBJ2-5	TRBV6-1	TGTGCCAGCACCCGAGCAGGGGAACAAGAGACCCAGTACTTC	CASTRAGEQETQYF
TRBD2	few	TRBJ2-2	TRBV7-3	TGTGCCAGCAGCTTAACGGCGGGGGGCCCAAACACCGGGGAGCTGTTTTTT	CASSLTAGGPNTGELFF
NA	few	TRBJ2-2	TRBV28	TGTGCCAGCAGCACCAGCGTCCTGAACACCGGGGAGCTGTTTTTT	CASSTSVLNTGELFF
TRBD1	NA	TRBJ2-1	TRBV24-1	TGTGCCACCAGTGATTTTCGGGACAGGGAAGAAGGGAGCAATGAGCAGTTCTTC	CATSDFRDREEGSNEQFF
NA	NA	TRBJ1-1	TRBV2	TGTGCCAGCAGTGAACCCCAGGTGAACACTGAAGCTTTCTTT	CASSEPQVNTEAFF
NA	few	TRBJ2-1	TRBV6-6	TGTGCCAGCTGCCTGAGGGTGTTCTCCTACAATGAGCAGTTCTTC	CASCLRVFSYNEQFF
NA	NA	TRBJ2-3	TRBV10-3	TGTGCCATCAGCTTAGAGACAGATACGCAGTATTTT	CAISLETDTQYF
NA	NA	TRBJ1-1	TRBV5-1	TGCGCCAGCAGCCCGGGACATTCCATCACTGAAGCTTTCTTT	CASSPGHSITEAFF
TRBD1	NA	TRBJ1-1	TRBV4-2	TGTGCCAGCAGCCCCCTCATTGGACAGGGGAGGATGAACACTGAAGCTTTCTTT	CASSPLIGQGRMNTEAFF
TRBD1	NA	TRBJ1-2	TRBV12-3/TRBV12-4	TGTGCCAGCAGTTCCACCTCAGGGGGCCGTCGTGGCTACACCTTC	CASSSTSGGRRGYTF
NA	NA	TRBJ2-3	TRBV14	TGTGCCAGCAGCCAATGGTTCAGCAGCACAGATACGCAGTATTTT	CASSQWFSSTDTQYF
TRBD1	large	TRBJ2-7	TRBV7-6	TGTGCCAGCAGCCCCTGGGCCAGGGGGACCGAGCAGTACTTC	CASSPWARGTEQYF
NA	NA	TRBJ2-3	TRBV28	TGTGCCAGCAGTTTACCGGGGGCCTCAGATACGCAGTATTTT	CASSLPGASDTQYF
NA	NA	TRBJ2-3	TRBV7-7	TGTGCTAGCAGCCCCGAACTAGTTTGGGATACGCAGTATTTT	CASSPELVWDTQYF
TRBD2	few	TRBJ2-1	TRBV2	TGTGCCAGCAGTGAAGTGTGGACTAGCGGGGACAATGAGCAGTTCTTC	CASSEVWTSGDNEQFF
TRBD2	NA	TRBJ2-5	TRBV10-3	TGTGCCACCTGGGGAGGGCAGGGTTTTAGGATGGAGAGGCAAGAGACCCAGTACTTC	CATWGGQGFRMERQETQYF
NA	few	TRBJ2-5	TRBV28	TGTGCCAGCAGTTTATACGGGGGTATTGCGGCGTACCAAGAGACCCAGTACTTC	CASSLYGGIAAYQETQYF
TRBD2	NA	TRBJ2-1	TRBV7-8	TGTGCCAGCAGCTTAGGGCTAGCGGGGGAAGGAGAGCAGTTCTTC	CASSLGLAGEGEQFF
TRBD1	few	TRBJ1-2	TRBV4-3	TGCGCCAGCAGCCCGGGACAGACTAACTATGGCTACACCTTC	CASSPGQTNYGYTF
NA	few	TRBJ1-1	TRBV4-1	TGCGCCAGCAGCCAAGCCCGGGGGAGAAACACTGAAGCTTTCTTT	CASSQARGRNTEAFF
TRBD2	NA	TRBJ2-1	TRBV9	TGTGCCAGCAGCGTAGAACTAGCGGGGGGGAATGAGCAGTTCTTC	CASSVELAGGNEQFF
TRBD1	few	TRBJ2-1	TRBV20-1	TGCAGTGCTCAAACAGGGGGCATCGGCAATGAGCAGTTCTTC	CSAQTGGIGNEQFF
TRBD1	few	TRBJ2-3	TRBV4-2	TGTGCCAGCAGCCCAGGACAGGGCTTTACAGATACGCAGTATTTT	CASSPGQGFTDTQYF
NA	NA	TRBJ2-7	TRBV6-1	TGTGCCAGCAGTCAAGCAGGGACTCTAAATTACGAGCAGTACTTC	CASSQAGTLNYEQYF
NA	NA	TRBJ1-4	TRBV6-1	TGTGCCAGCAGCTACAACGGGGGCGGGAATAATGAAAAACTGTTTTTT	CASSYNGGGNNEKLFF
NA	NA	TRBJ2-2	TRBV6-2/TRBV6-3	TGTGCCAGCAGTCCCGGTAACGGGGAGCTGTTTTTT	CASSPGNGELFF
NA	few	TRBJ1-1	TRBV6-1	TGTGCCAGCAGTGAAGTACGGGGCATGAACACTGAAGCTTTCTTT	CASSEVRGMNTEAFF
NA	many	TRBJ2-7	TRBV7-9	TGTGCCAGCAGCCTGAGGGGTTCCTACGAGCAGTACTTC	CASSLRGSYEQYF
TRBD1	NA	TRBJ2-6	TRBV20-1	TGCAGTGCTAGAGTCTCAGGGGGTGAAGGGGCCAACGTCCTGACTTTC	CSARVSGGEGANVLTF
NA	NA	TRBJ1-3	TRBV6-2/TRBV6-3	TGTGCCAGCAGTGCGTTCTCGAGCTCTGGAAACACCATATATTTT	CASSAFSSSGNTIYF
NA	few	TRBJ1-6	TRBV20-1	TGCAGTGCTAGAGATGAAGGGGTGACCCTCCACTTT	CSARDEGVTLHF
TRBD1	NA	TRBJ2-1	TRBV2	TGTGCCAGCCCCCACCCCCAAGCCGGGACAGGGAGTACTGAGCAGTTCTTC	CASPHPQAGTGSTEQFF
NA	many	TRBJ2-3	TRBV7-2	TGTGCCAGCAGAAAGCCCTTGGGCAGCACAGATACGCAGTATTTT	CASRKPLGSTDTQYF
TRBD2	many	TRBJ2-2	TRBV7-2	TGTGCCAGCAGCAAAGCTAGCGGGGGGCCTACCGGGGAGCTGTTTTTT	CASSKASGGPTGELFF
NA	few	TRBJ1-6	TRBV19	TGTGCCAGTAGCCCAGCGGACGGGATTCATTCACCCCTCCACTTT	CASSPADGIHSPLHF
TRBD2	NA	TRBJ2-1	TRBV6-4	TGTGCCAGCAGTGAGAGTGCTAGCGGGGGATATGAGCAGTTCTTC	CASSESASGGYEQFF
NA	NA	TRBJ1-6	TRBV27	TGTGCCAGCAGTTTATCACCCCATCGACAGTCTACTGATTCACCCCTCCACTTT	CASSLSPHRQSTDSPLHF
NA	NA	TRBJ1-5	TRBV28	TGTGCCAGCAGTTTAAGCTGGGAGGGGAATCAGCCCCAGCATTTT	CASSLSWEGNQPQHF
TRBD2	few	TRBJ2-1	TRBV5-5	TGTGCCAGCAGCTTGGACACTAGCGGGGGACTCTGGGAGTTCTTC	CASSLDTSGGLWEFF
NA	few	TRBJ2-5	TRBV6-8	TGTGCCAGCAGTTACTCGCTTGGATGGGAGGAGACCCAGTACTTC	CASSYSLGWEETQYF
TRBD1	NA	TRBJ1-2	TRBV3-1	TGTGCCAGCAGCCAGGGGTTGGACAGGGGGAACCGATATGGCTACACCTTC	CASSQGLDRGNRYGYTF
NA	NA	TRBJ2-3	TRBV28	TGTGCCAGCAGTTTATACGGAGGAGTAGTCACAGATACGCAGTATTTT	CASSLYGGVVTDTQYF
NA	NA	TRBJ2-6	TRBV12-3/TRBV12-4	TGTGCCAGCAGGCCCCCAAGCCTCGCCAAAGTCCTGACTTTC	CASRPPSLAKVLTF
TRBD1	many	TRBJ1-2	TRBV27	TGTGCCAGTGTCGGACAGGACAACTATGGCTACACCTTC	CASVGQDNYGYTF
NA	few	TRBJ2-4	TRBV6-5	TGTGCCAGCAGTTACTCCGGGACGGGGTATTCCAAAAACATTCAGTACTTC	CASSYSGTGYSKNIQYF
TRBD2	few	TRBJ2-1	TRBV28	TGTGCCAGCAGTTTATTACTAGCGGGGCTCTCCTACAATGAGCAGTTCTTC	CASSLLLAGLSYNEQFF
NA	few	TRBJ2-1	TRBV7-2	TGTGCCAGCAGCTTAGACAGGGTCTGGGATGAGCAGTTCTTC	CASSLDRVWDEQFF
NA	NA	TRBJ2-4	TRBV7-9	TGTGCCAGCAGCCCCGCCCGAAAAACGAGGAACATTCAGTACTTC	CASSPARKTRNIQYF
TRBD1	few	TRBJ2-5	TRBV12-3/TRBV12-4	TGTGCCAGCAGTTCCCCCGTCAGGGACAGGGCCCAAGAGACCCAGTACTTC	CASSSPVRDRAQETQYF
NA	many	TRBJ2-7	TRBV7-2	TGTGCCAGCAGCTTATCCTTCACAAACTACGAGCAGTACTTC	CASSLSFTNYEQYF
NA	NA	TRBJ2-3	TRBV11-1	TGTGCCAGCAGCTTTGATCCAGATACGCAGTATTTT	CASSFDPDTQYF
NA	NA	TRBJ1-6	TRBV3-1	TGTGCCAGCAGCCCCCGGCGAGGCCCCACACATAATTCACCCCTCCACTTT	CASSPRRGPTHNSPLHF